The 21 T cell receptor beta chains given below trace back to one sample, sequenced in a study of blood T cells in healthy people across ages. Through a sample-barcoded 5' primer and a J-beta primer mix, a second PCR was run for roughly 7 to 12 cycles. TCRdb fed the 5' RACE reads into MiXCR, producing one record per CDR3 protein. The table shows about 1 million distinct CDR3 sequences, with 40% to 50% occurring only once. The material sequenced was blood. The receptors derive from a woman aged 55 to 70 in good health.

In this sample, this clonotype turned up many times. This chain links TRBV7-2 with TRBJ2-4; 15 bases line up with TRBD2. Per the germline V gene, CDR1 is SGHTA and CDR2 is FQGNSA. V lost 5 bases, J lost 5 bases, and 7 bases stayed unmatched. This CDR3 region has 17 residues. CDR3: CASSRGLAGGDQNIQYF. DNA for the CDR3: TGTGCCAGCAGCCGAGGACTAGCGGGAGGGGATCAAAACATTCAGTACTTC.

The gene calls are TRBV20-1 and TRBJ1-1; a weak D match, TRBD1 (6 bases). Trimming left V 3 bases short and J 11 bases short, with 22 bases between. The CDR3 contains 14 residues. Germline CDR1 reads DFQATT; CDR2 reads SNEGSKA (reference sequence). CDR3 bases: TGCAGTGCTAGTAGCCCTCTTACAGGGAACGTCGCTTTCTTT. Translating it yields CSASSPLTGNVAFF.

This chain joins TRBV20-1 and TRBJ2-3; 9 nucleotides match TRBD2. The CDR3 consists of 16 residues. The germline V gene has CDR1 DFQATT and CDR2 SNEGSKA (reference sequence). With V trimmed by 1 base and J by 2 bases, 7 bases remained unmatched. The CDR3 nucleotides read TGCAGTGCTAGAGGTCTTGTAGCGGGAGCCACAGATACGCAGTATTTT. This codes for CSARGLVAGATDTQYF.

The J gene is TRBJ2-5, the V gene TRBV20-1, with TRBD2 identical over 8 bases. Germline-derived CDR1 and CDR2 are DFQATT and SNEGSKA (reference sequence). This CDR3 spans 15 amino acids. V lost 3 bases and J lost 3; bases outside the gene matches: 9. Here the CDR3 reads CSASKELAEEETQYF. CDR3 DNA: TGCAGTGCTAGTAAAGAACTAGCGGAGGAAGAGACCCAGTACTTC.

CDR3 protein: CASSLAPGRLYNEQFF. The DNA of the CDR3 is TGCGCCAGCAGCTTGGCCCCAGGCAGACTATACAATGAGCAGTTCTTC. The V gene is TRBV5-1, the J gene TRBJ2-1; perhaps TRBD2 as D (5 bases). Trimming left V 0 bases short and J 4 bases short, with 14 bases between. Germline-derived CDR1 and CDR2 are SGHRS and YFSETQ. The length of the CDR3 is 16 residues. Full variable domain (outside the CDR3, taken from reference TRBV5-1 and TRBJ2-1): KAGVTQTPRYLIKTRGQQVTLSCSPISGHRSVSWYQQTPGQGLQFLFEYFSETQRNKGNFPGRFSGRQFSNSRSEMNVSTLELGDSALYLCASSLAPGRLYNEQFFGPGTRLTVL.

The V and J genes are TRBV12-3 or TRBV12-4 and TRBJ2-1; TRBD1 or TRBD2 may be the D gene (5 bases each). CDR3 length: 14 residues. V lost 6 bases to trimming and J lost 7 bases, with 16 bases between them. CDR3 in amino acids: CASSGDPRVNEQFF. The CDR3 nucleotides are TGTGCCAGCAGCGGGGACCCCCGCGTTAATGAGCAGTTCTTC.

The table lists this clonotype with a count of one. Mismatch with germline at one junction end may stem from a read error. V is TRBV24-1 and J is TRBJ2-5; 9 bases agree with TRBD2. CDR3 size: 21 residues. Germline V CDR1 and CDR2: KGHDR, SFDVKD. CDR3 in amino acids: CATSEPRQGRTSAYLGETQYF. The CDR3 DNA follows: TGTGCCACTAGTGAACCTAGACAGGGTAGGACTAGCGCCTACCTAGGGGAGACCCAGTACTTC.

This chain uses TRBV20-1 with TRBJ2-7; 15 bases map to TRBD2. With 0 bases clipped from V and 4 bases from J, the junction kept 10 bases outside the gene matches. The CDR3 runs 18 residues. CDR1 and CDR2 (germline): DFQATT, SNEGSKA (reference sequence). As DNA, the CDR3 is TGCAGTGCTAGAGATTCCGGACTAGCGGGAGGGTCGGCTTACGAGCAGTACTTC. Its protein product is CSARDSGLAGGSAYEQYF.

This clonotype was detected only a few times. This CDR3 reads CSARPARGRTDTQYF. CDR3 nucleotide sequence: TGCAGTGCTAGACCCGCGAGAGGGAGGACAGATACGCAGTATTTT. The rearrangement uses TRBV20-1 and TRBJ2-3; tentative D call: TRBD2 (6 bases). With 2 bases removed from V and 3 bases from J, the gap between germline ends came to 15 bases. In germline, CDR1 is DFQATT, CDR2 SNEGSKA (reference sequence). This CDR3 has 15 amino acids.

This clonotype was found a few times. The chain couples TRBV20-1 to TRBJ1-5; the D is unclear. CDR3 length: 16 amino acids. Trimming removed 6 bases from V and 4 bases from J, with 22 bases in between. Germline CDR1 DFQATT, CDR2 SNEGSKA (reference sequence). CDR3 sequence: CSAYPAGGSRNQPQHF. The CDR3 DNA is TGCAGTGCGTATCCTGCGGGAGGATCTCGAAATCAGCCCCAGCATTTT.

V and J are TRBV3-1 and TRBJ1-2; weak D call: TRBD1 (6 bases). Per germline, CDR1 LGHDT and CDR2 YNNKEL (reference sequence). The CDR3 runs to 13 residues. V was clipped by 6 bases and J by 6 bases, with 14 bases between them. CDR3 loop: CASRVRGANGYTF. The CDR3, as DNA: TGTGCCAGCAGAGTGAGGGGGGCAAATGGCTACACCTTC. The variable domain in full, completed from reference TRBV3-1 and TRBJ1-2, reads DTAVSQTPKYLVTQMGNDKSIKCEQNLGHDTMYWYKQDSKKFLKIMFSYNNKELIINETVPNRFSPKSPDKAHLNLHINSLELGDSAVYFCASRVRGANGYTFGSGTRLTVV.

This CDR3 is CASSQIGNYGYTF. In nucleotides, the CDR3 is TGTGCCAGCAGCCAAATTGGTAACTATGGCTACACCTTC. The V and J genes are TRBV3-1 and TRBJ1-2; D gene uncertain. Trimming shortened V by 2 bases and J by 1 base, and 5 bases separated the two germline ends. This CDR3 is 13 amino acids long. The germline CDR1 and CDR2 sequences are LGHDT and YNNKEL (reference sequence).

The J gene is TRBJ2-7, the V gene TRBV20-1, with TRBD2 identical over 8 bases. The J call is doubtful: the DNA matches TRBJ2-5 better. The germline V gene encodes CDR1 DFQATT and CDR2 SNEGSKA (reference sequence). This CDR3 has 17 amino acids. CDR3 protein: CSASGLTGGPEPETQYF. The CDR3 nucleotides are TGCAGTGCTAGTGGACTAACGGGAGGGCCAGAACCCGAGACCCAGTACTTC.

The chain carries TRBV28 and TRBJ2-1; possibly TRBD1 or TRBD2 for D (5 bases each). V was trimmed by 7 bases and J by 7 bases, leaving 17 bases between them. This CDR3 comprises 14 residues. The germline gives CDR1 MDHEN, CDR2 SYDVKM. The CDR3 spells CASTPWGNGNEQFF. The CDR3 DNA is TGTGCCAGCACCCCCTGGGGGAACGGTAATGAGCAGTTCTTC.

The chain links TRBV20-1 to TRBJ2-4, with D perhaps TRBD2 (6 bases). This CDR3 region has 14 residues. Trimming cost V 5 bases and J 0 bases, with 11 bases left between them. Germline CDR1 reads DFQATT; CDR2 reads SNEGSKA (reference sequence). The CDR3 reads CSAQKRVAKNIQYF. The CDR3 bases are TGCAGTGCTCAGAAGCGGGTAGCCAAAAACATTCAGTACTTC.

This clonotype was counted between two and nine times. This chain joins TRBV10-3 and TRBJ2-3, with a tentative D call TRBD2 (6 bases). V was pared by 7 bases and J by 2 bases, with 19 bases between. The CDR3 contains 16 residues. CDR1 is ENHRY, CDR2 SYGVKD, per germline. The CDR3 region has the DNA TGTGCCATCACTGACGATTCGGGACTTTTCACAGATACGCAGTATTTT. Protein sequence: CAITDDSGLFTDTQYF.

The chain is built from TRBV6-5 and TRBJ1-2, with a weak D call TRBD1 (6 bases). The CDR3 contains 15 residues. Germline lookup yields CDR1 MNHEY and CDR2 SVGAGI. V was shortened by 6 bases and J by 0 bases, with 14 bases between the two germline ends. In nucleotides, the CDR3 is TGTGCCAGCAGCCCCCGGGACAACCCTAACTATGGCTACACCTTC. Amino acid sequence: CASSPRDNPNYGYTF.

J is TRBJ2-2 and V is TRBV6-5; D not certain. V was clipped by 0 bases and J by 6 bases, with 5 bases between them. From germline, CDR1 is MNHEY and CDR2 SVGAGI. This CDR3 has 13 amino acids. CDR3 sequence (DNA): TGTGCCAGCAGTTACTCCTCCCCCGGGGAGCTGTTTTTT. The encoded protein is CASSYSSPGELFF.

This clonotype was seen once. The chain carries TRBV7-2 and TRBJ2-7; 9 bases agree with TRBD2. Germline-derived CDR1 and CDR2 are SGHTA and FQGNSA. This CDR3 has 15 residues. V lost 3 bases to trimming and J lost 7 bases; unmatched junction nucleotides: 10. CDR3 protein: CASSFGGAGGEEQYF. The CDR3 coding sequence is TGTGCCAGCAGCTTCGGAGGTGCGGGAGGGGAAGAGCAGTACTTC.

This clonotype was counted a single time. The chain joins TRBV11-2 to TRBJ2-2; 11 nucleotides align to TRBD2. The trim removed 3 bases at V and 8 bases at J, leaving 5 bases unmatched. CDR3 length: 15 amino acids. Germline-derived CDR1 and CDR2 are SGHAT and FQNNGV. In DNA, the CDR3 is TGTGCCAGCAGCTTTACTAGCGGGAGCAGTGGGGAGCTGTTTTTT. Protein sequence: CASSFTSGSSGELFF.

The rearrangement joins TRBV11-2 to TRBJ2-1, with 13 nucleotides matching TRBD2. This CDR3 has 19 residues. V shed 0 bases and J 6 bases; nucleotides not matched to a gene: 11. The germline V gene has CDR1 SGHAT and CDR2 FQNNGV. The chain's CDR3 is CASSLDLNTSGRACNEQFF. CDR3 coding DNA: TGTGCCAGCAGCTTAGATCTAAATACTAGCGGGAGGGCCTGCAATGAGCAGTTCTTC.